This T cell receptor (beta chain) was captured by sequencing in a study of blood T cell repertoires in COVID-19. On the study more broadly: Samples representing acute and convalescent COVID-19 were sourced from the United States, Italy and Spain. T cells, B-cell-depleted T cells, or PBMCs supplied cDNA or gDNA.

Per the study methods: The assay estimated nucleated cells by amplifying reference gene primers. Sequencing was performed with immunoSEQ multiplex PCR; in TCRdb, only in-frame clones are kept and a portion is missing. That table gives V, J and clone size, and the DNA gave D and trimming. The table has tens of thousands of clones, 80% to 95% seen once; the top ten hold approximately 20%. V lost 2 bases to trimming and J lost 0 bases, with 15 bases between them. The CDR3 is 17 amino acids. Per the germline V gene, CDR1 is SEHNR and CDR2 is FQNEAQ (reference sequence). This chain joins TRBV7-9 and TRBJ2-3; D ambiguous. The sequencing sample was made of peripheral blood. The clonotype originates from a human donor in a cohort sampled during active COVID-19. CDR3 nucleotides: TGTGCCAGCAGCTTACGCCGACAAGCTCTGAGCACAGATACGCAGTATTTT. Translated: CASSLRRQALSTDTQYF.